This T cell receptor beta chain was recorded in a study of post-analysis software for immune sequencing data. Study in general: Several disease courses (relapsing-remitting, secondary progressive and progressive-relapsing) of multiple sclerosis were included. Study observations and caveats: Controls had lower frequencies than patients of a handful of TRBV segments, which included TRBV5-6, TRBV5-1 and TRBV20-1. Samples prepared in the same batch strongly co-clustered by F measure.

Germline V gives CDR1 MGHRA, CDR2 YSYEKL. This CDR3 contains 15 residues. Germline trimming cut 0 bases from V and 5 bases from J; bases unmatched to any gene: 6. As to this clonotype: Its antigen is not known.

Each TCR beta cDNA library carried unique molecular identifiers. TCRdb independently ran MiXCR on the PCR reads; one entry per CDR3 protein. The sample yields about half a million distinct CDR3 sequences, around a third seen once. The receptor was derived from a girl aged 2-17 years with multiple sclerosis. V gene TRBV4-1 combines with J gene TRBJ2-5, with TRBD2 matching over 7 bases. The sample was blood. The CDR3, as DNA: TGCGCCAGCAGCCAAGATACGGGGGGACGGGAGACCCAGTACTTC. The encoded protein is CASSQDTGGRETQYF.